The present T cell receptor beta chain was sequenced within a study of shared clonotypes between healthy human individuals. Study-wide findings and caveats: Among a handful of donors, roughly 5.4% of naive CD4 clonotypes were found in common.

Donors, healthy HIV-negative adults, lacked recent acute infections or vaccinations. Of note for this clone: The antigen is not known.

Produced via immunoSEQ multiplex PCR; TCRdb's table is partial and in-frame only. The sample includes over a million clones, about 84% of them seen just once. V lost 5 bases and J lost 5, with 12 bases in between. The CDR3 length is 13 residues. Germline V gene data show CDR1 as MGHDK and CDR2 as SYGVNS. The source material was memory CD4+ T cells from PBMCs. Noted subset: CD45RA-negative fraction. V is TRBV25-1 and J is TRBJ1-1, with D unclear. The TCR originated in a man between 18 and 29 years old in good health. Some clones in this sample may be carry-over from other donors' samples. The CDR3 DNA follows: TGTGCCAGCAGTCACTCCCCTTGGACTGAAGCTTTCTTT. As protein: CASSHSPWTEAFF. Supplemented by reference TRBV25-1 and TRBJ1-1, the full variable domain reads EADIYQTPRYLVIGTGKKITLECSQTMGHDKMYWYQQDPGMELHLIHYSYGVNSTEKGDLSSESTVSRIRTEHFPLTLESARPSHTSQYLCASSHSPWTEAFFGQGTRLTVV.